A single sample is the source of the 20 T cell receptor beta chains below, sequenced in a study of T-cell reconstitution after alpha-beta-depleted transplantation in children. It was with unique molecular identifiers that the TCRbeta library was prepared. TCRdb ran MiXCR on the PCR reads and lists one entry per CDR3 protein. Found here are 600,000 to 700,000 distinct CDR3 sequences, under 15% of them singletons; the top ten hold 0.79%. The material was PBMCs, obtained before TCRalphabeta/CD19-depleted stem cell transplant. The origin of the receptors is a girl aged 2 to 9 with congenital amegakaryocytic thrombocytopenia, due to receive a stem cell transplant.

There are many counts of this clonotype. The V and J genes are TRBV12-3 or TRBV12-4 and TRBJ2-5; maybe TRBD2 (6 bases). This CDR3 has 12 residues. V gave up 6 bases and J gave up 4 bases, with 9 bases separating them. Here the CDR3 reads CASSPGVETQYF. CDR3 DNA sequence: TGTGCCAGCAGCCCGGGGGTAGAGACCCAGTACTTC.

This clonotype was counted many times. The gene calls are TRBV5-1 and TRBJ2-1; 7 bases agree with TRBD1. The V segment lost 9 bases and the J segment 9 bases; nucleotides outside the gene matches: 12. CDR1 and CDR2 from the germline V gene are SGHRS and YFSETQ. This CDR3 region has 13 residues. The CDR3 region has the DNA TGCGCCACACAGGGGAGCCCTGGTTTTGAGCAGTTCTTC. This gives the protein CATQGSPGFEQFF.

This clonotype was seen a few times. The chain uses TRBV20-1 and TRBJ1-5; D not certain. CDR1 is DFQATT, CDR2 SNEGSKA, per germline (reference sequence). V was pared by 5 bases and J by 3 bases, with 23 bases between. This CDR3 is built from 17 residues. CDR3 region: CSARNDGSGVNNQPQHF. The CDR3 DNA reads as TGCAGTGCTCGCAATGACGGGTCGGGTGTTAACAATCAGCCCCAGCATTTT.

The chain uses TRBV7-7 and TRBJ2-1; D possibly corresponds to TRBD2 (6 bases). The CDR3 is made up of 15 amino acids. Germline V gene sequence: CDR1 SSHAT, CDR2 FNYEAQ (reference sequence). Trimming left V 1 base short and J 4 bases short, with 11 bases between. CDR3 in amino acids: CASSLGVAEYNEQFF. Here the CDR3 DNA reads TGTGCCAGCAGCTTAGGGGTAGCGGAGTACAATGAGCAGTTCTTC.

This clonotype was seen ten or more times. The CDR3 region is CASSVTLASDTQYF. The CDR3, as DNA: TGTGCCAGCAGCGTAACCTTAGCATCAGATACGCAGTATTTT. The chain combines TRBV9 with TRBJ2-3; no clear D. CDR1 SGDLS and CDR2 YYNGEE come from the germline V gene. This CDR3 is built from 14 residues. The V gene lost 1 base and the J gene lost 4 bases, with 10 bases spanning the gap. Combining the CDR3 with reference TRBV9 and TRBJ2-3 gives the whole variable domain DSGVTQTPKHLITATGQRVTLRCSPRSGDLSVYWYQQSLDQGLQFLIQYYNGEERAKGNILERFSAQQFPDLHSELNLSSLELGDSALYFCASSVTLASDTQYFGPGTRLTVL.

This clonotype was picked up many times. This chain links TRBV10-3 with TRBJ2-1, with 7 bases that match TRBD2. The CDR3 contains 15 residues. The germline V gene encodes CDR1 ENHRY and CDR2 SYGVKD. V was pared by 2 bases and J by 6 bases, with 7 bases of the junction left unmatched. For the CDR3, the DNA is TGTGCCATCAGTGAGGGGGCGGGAGCTCTCAATGAGCAGTTCTTC. Translation gives CAISEGAGALNEQFF.

This clonotype was counted at least ten times. J is TRBJ2-1 and V is TRBV20-1; 9 bases line up with TRBD2. This CDR3 has 14 residues. J gave up 3 bases and V 4 bases, and 4 bases lay outside the gene matches. Germline V lookup: CDR1 DFQATT, CDR2 SNEGSKA (reference sequence). The CDR3 reads CSANPTSGYNEQFF. CDR3 DNA sequence: TGCAGTGCTAACCCGACTAGCGGCTACAATGAGCAGTTCTTC.

This clonotype was detected many times. The rearrangement joins TRBV12-3 or TRBV12-4 to TRBJ1-2, with 9 bases fitting TRBD1. The CDR3 runs 15 residues. V shed 5 bases, J shed 5 bases, and the junction held 9 bases outside the gene matches. The CDR3 sequence: CASSPYRGRRYGYTF. CDR3 DNA: TGTGCCAGCAGTCCTTACAGGGGGCGAAGGTATGGCTACACCTTC.

This clonotype was seen ten or more times. V gene TRBV5-6 combines with J gene TRBJ2-1; the D gene is possibly TRBD2 (6 bases). CDR1 and CDR2 (germline): SGHDT, YYEEEE. The CDR3 has 18 amino acids. Trimming pared 2 bases from V and 7 bases from J, leaving 25 bases between. As DNA, the CDR3 is TGTGCCAGCAGCTTAGTTCCGCCCCGGACTACCTTGGGAAATGAGCAGTTCTTC. As protein: CASSLVPPRTTLGNEQFF. The full variable domain, with the rest looked up from reference TRBV5-6 and TRBJ2-1, is DAGVTQSPTHLIKTRGQQVTLRCSPKSGHDTVSWYQQALGQGPQFIFQYYEEEERQRGNFPDRFSGHQFPNYSSELNVNALLLGDSALYLCASSLVPPRTTLGNEQFFGPGTRLTVL.

This clonotype was seen repeatedly, ten times or more. The genes are TRBV15 and TRBJ2-2; TRBD1 aligns across 8 bases. Germline values: CDR1 LNHNV, CDR2 YYDKDF (reference sequence). The CDR3 sequence is 17 residues long. Germline trimming cut 1 base from V and 1 base from J; bases unmatched to any gene: 5. DNA for the CDR3: TGTGCCACCAGCAGAGGTGGGACAGGCTTGAACACCGGGGAGCTGTTTTTT. This encodes CATSRGGTGLNTGELFF. The variable domain in full, with the rest retrieved from reference TRBV15 and TRBJ2-2, is DAMVIQNPRYQVTQFGKPVTLSCSQTLNHNVMYWYQQKSSQAPKLLFHYYDKDFNNEADTPDNFQSRRPNTSFCFLDIRSPGLGDTAMYLCATSRGGTGLNTGELFFGEGSRLTVL.

This clonotype has ten or more counts. J is TRBJ1-2 and V is TRBV7-9; D gene ambiguous. The CDR3 is 15 amino acids. Trimming pared 5 bases from V and 5 bases from J, leaving 18 bases between. CDR1 and CDR2 (germline): SEHNR, FQNEAQ (reference sequence). As DNA, the CDR3 is TGTGCCAGCAGCCGATCTTCGGCTCTCGATTATGGCTACACCTTC. The encoded protein is CASSRSSALDYGYTF.

V gene TRBV12-3 or TRBV12-4 combines with J gene TRBJ2-2, with TRBD2 matching 8 bases. V trimming: 2 bases; J trimming: 8 bases; junction bases outside the gene matches: 16. The CDR3 runs to 18 residues. CDR3 sequence reads: CASSLSIRGLSGKGELFF. CDR3 nucleotides: TGTGCCAGCAGTTTAAGCATCCGGGGGCTTAGCGGGAAGGGGGAGCTGTTTTTT.

There are a few counts of this clonotype. The chain employs TRBV5-1 and TRBJ2-7; 7 bases match TRBD1. Germline CDR1 and CDR2: SGHRS and YFSETQ. The trim removed 4 bases at V and 4 bases at J, leaving 8 bases unmatched. The CDR3 runs to 14 residues. CDR3 nucleotides: TGCGCCAGCAGCCACGGACAGGCCCGATACGAGCAGTACTTC. This encodes CASSHGQARYEQYF. Variable domain in full (rest from reference TRBV5-1 and TRBJ2-7): KAGVTQTPRYLIKTRGQQVTLSCSPISGHRSVSWYQQTPGQGLQFLFEYFSETQRNKGNFPGRFSGRQFSNSRSEMNVSTLELGDSALYLCASSHGQARYEQYFGPGTRLTVT.

This rearrangement joins TRBV20-1 to TRBJ2-1; TRBD2 matches at 9 bases. The CDR3 has 16 amino acids. The V gene end was trimmed by 3 bases and the J gene end by 8 bases; junction bases not matched to a gene: 14. Looked up from germline, CDR1 is DFQATT and CDR2 is SNEGSKA (reference sequence). CDR3 amino acids: CSASSLLAGKIDEQFF. CDR3 in DNA: TGCAGTGCTAGTAGCTTGCTAGCGGGAAAGATCGATGAGCAGTTCTTC.

This clonotype was recorded a few times. V usage is TRBV20-1 and J usage is TRBJ2-5, with 7 bases that match TRBD2. The CDR3 is 15 residues long. Trimming cost V 7 bases and J 3 bases; bases outside gene matches: 14. Germline-derived CDR1 and CDR2 are DFQATT and SNEGSKA (reference sequence). This CDR3 reads CSGKRAEAGEETQYF. The CDR3 nucleotides are TGCAGTGGGAAAAGAGCCGAGGCGGGGGAAGAGACCCAGTACTTC.

The chain combines TRBV12-3 or TRBV12-4 with TRBJ1-4; the match to TRBD1 covers 7 bases. V gave up 6 bases and J gave up 4 bases; unmatched junction bases: 11. This CDR3 spans 16 amino acids. This CDR3 is CASRLDRVRINEKLFF. Here the CDR3 DNA reads TGTGCCAGCAGACTAGACAGGGTCCGGATTAATGAAAAACTGTTTTTT.

This clonotype came up many times. V usage is TRBV20-1 and J usage is TRBJ1-5; D remains unclear. The CDR3 contains 13 residues. In germline, CDR1 is DFQATT, CDR2 SNEGSKA (reference sequence). The germline V and J ends were trimmed by 0 bases and 5 bases, with 8 bases remaining between them. This CDR3 is CSARDQDHQPQHF. In nucleotides, the CDR3 is TGCAGTGCTAGAGATCAGGACCATCAGCCCCAGCATTTT.

This clonotype was found a few times. The chain couples TRBV15 to TRBJ2-7; TRBD2 matches 7 bases. The CDR3 is 15 residues long. The ends lost 1 base at V and 3 bases at J; junction bases unmatched: 6. CDR1 is LNHNV and CDR2 is YYDKDF in the germline V gene (reference sequence). The chain's CDR3 is CATSRVEREGYEQYF. CDR3 bases: TGTGCCACCAGCAGAGTAGAGCGGGAAGGCTACGAGCAGTACTTC.

The chain combines TRBV5-1 with TRBJ2-7; the match to TRBD2 covers 7 bases. CDR3 length: 16 amino acids. CDR1 and CDR2 (germline): SGHRS, YFSETQ. The ends lost 3 bases at V and 2 bases at J; junction bases unmatched: 11. CDR3 bases: TGCGCCAGCAGCTGCCAAACCGGGACTAAAGCCTACGAGCAGTACTTC. Encoded protein: CASSCQTGTKAYEQYF.

There are many counts of this clonotype. The chain employs TRBV5-1 and TRBJ1-1; 7 bases fit TRBD1. The CDR3 loop spans 14 amino acids. CDR1 SGHRS and CDR2 YFSETQ come from the germline V gene. V lost 6 bases and J lost 3; bases outside the gene matches: 8. The CDR3 DNA is TGCGCCAGCACCGGACAGGTTTCTGACACTGAAGCTTTCTTT. Amino acids: CASTGQVSDTEAFF. The full variable domain, its missing parts supplied by reference TRBV5-1 and TRBJ1-1, is KAGVTQTPRYLIKTRGQQVTLSCSPISGHRSVSWYQQTPGQGLQFLFEYFSETQRNKGNFPGRFSGRQFSNSRSEMNVSTLELGDSALYLCASTGQVSDTEAFFGQGTRLTVV.